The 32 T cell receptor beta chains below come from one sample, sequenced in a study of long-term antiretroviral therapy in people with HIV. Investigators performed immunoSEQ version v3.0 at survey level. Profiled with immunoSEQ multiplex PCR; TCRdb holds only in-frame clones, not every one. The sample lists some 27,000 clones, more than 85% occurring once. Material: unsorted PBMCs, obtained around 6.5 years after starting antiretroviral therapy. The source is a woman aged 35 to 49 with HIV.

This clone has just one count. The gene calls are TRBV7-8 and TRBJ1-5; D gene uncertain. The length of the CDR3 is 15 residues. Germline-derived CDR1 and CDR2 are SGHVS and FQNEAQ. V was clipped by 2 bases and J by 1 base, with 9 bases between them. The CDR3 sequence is CASSLTDGSNQPQHF. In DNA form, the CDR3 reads TGTGCCAGCAGCTTAACCGACGGAAGCAATCAGCCCCAGCATTTT. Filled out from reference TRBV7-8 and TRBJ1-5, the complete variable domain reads GAGVSQSPRYKVAKRGQDVALRCDPISGHVSLFWYQQALGQGPEFLTYFQNEAQLDKSGLPSDRFFAERPEGSVSTLKIQRTQQEDSAVYLCASSLTDGSNQPQHFGDGTRLSIL.

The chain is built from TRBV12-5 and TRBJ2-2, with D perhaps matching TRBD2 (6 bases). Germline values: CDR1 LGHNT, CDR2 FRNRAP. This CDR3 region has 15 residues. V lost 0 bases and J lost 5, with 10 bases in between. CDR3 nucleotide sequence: TGTGCTAGTGGTTTGGTACTTGCGGGGACCGGGGAGCTGTTTTTT. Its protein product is CASGLVLAGTGELFF.

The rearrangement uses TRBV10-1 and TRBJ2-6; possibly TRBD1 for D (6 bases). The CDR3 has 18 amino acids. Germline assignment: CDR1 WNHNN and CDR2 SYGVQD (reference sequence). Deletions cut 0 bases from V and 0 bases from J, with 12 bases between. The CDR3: CASSESSQGNSGANVLTF. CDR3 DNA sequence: TGCGCCAGCAGTGAGTCGTCACAGGGCAACTCTGGGGCCAACGTCCTGACTTTC.

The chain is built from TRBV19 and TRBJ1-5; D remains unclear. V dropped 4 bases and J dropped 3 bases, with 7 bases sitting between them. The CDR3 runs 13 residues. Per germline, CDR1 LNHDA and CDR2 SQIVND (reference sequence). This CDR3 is CASSTNNNQPQHF. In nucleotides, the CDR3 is TGTGCCAGTAGTACTAACAACAATCAGCCCCAGCATTTT.

The DNA of the CDR3 is TGCGCCAGCAGCCAAGATAGGGTTCCCGATACGCAGTATTTT. Protein: CASSQDRVPDTQYF. The J gene is TRBJ2-3, the V gene TRBV4-1; unclear D gene. This CDR3 is built from 14 residues. The germline V and J ends were trimmed by 0 bases and 6 bases, with 10 bases remaining between them. CDR1 is MGHRA, CDR2 YSYEKL, per germline.

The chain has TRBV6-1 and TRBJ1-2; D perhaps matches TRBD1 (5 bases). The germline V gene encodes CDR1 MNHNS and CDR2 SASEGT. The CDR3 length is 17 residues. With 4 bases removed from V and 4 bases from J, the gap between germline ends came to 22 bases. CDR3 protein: CASSADWDRDAPYGYTF. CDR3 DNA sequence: TGTGCCAGCAGTGCCGATTGGGACCGGGACGCACCCTATGGCTACACCTTC.

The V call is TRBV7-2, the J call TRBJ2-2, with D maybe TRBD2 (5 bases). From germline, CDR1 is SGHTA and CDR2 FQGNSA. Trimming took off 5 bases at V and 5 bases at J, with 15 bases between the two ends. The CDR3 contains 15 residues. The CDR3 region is CASSPGMSGTGELFF. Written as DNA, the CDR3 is TGTGCCAGCAGCCCTGGGATGTCGGGAACCGGGGAGCTGTTTTTT.

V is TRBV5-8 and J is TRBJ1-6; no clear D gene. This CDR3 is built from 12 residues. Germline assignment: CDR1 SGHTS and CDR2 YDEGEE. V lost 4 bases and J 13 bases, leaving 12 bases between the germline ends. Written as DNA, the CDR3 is TGTGCCAGCAGCGGCCGACCGGCCCCCCTCCACTTT. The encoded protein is CASSGRPAPLHF. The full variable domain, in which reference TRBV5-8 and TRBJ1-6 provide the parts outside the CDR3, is EAGVTQSPTHLIKTRGQQATLRCSPISGHTSVYWYQQALGLGLQFLLWYDEGEERNRGNFPPRFSGRQFPNYSSELNVNALELEDSALYLCASSGRPAPLHFGNGTRLTVT.

The chain's CDR3 is CASSSYSTDTQYF. The CDR3 bases are TGCGCCAGCAGCTCCTATAGCACAGATACGCAGTATTTT. V is TRBV5-1 and J is TRBJ2-3; unclear D gene. The V end was cut by 3 bases, the J end by 0 bases, with 5 bases between. The V gene's germline CDR1 is SGHRS and CDR2 YFSETQ. The CDR3 runs 13 residues.

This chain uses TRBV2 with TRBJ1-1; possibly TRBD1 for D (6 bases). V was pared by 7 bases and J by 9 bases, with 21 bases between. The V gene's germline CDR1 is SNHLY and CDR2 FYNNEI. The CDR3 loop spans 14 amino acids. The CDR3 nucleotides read TGTGCCAGCATCGGGGGGGGCGCCCCCGACCAAGCTTTCTTT. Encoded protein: CASIGGGAPDQAFF.

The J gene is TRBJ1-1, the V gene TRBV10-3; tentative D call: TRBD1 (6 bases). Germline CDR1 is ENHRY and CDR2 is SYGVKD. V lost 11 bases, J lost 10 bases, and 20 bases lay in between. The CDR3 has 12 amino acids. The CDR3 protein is CAAGRPEGGAFF. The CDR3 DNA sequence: TGTGCCGCAGGCCGGCCGGAGGGGGGAGCTTTCTTT.

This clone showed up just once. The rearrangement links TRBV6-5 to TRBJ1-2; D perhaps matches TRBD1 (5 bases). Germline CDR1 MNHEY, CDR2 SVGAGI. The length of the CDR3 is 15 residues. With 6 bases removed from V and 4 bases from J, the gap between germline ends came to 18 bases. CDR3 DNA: TGTGCCAGCAGACACCTACTGCTGGGGCTCTATGGCTACACCTTC. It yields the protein CASRHLLLGLYGYTF.

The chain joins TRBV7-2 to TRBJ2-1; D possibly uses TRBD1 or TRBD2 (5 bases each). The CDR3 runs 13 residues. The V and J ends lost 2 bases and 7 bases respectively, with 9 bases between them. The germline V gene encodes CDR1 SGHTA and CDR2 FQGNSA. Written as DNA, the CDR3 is TGTGCCAGCAGCTTAACCAGGGAGAATGAGCAGTTCTTC. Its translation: CASSLTRENEQFF.

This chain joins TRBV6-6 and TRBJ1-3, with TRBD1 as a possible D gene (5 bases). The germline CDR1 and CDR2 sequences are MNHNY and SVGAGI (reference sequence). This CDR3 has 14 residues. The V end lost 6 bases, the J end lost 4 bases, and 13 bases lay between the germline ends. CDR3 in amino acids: CASRTDTAGNTIYF. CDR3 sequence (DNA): TGTGCCAGCAGGACAGACACTGCAGGAAACACCATATATTTT.

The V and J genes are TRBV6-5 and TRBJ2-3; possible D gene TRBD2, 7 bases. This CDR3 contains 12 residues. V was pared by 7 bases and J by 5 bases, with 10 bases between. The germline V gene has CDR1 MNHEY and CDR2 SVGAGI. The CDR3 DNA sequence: TGTGCCAGCATAGGGGGGGAAGATACGCAGTATTTT. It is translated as CASIGGEDTQYF.

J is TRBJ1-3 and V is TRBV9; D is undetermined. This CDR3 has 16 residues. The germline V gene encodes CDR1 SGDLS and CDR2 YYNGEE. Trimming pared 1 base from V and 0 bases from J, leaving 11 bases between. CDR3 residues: CASSVSSGTSGNTIYF. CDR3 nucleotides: TGTGCCAGCAGCGTATCTTCAGGTACCTCTGGAAACACCATATATTTT.

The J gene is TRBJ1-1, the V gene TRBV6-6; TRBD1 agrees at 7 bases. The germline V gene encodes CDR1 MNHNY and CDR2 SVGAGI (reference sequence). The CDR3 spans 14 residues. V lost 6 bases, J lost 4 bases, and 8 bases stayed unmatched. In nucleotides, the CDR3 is TGTGCCAGCAGGGAGACAGGGAAGGGCACTGAAGCTTTCTTT. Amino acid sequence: CASRETGKGTEAFF.

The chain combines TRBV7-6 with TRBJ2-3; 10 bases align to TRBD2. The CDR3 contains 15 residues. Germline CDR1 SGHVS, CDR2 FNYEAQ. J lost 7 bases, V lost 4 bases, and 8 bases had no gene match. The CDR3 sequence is CASSSQAGGPYTQYF. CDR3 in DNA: TGTGCCAGCAGCTCACAAGCGGGGGGGCCATATACGCAGTATTTT.

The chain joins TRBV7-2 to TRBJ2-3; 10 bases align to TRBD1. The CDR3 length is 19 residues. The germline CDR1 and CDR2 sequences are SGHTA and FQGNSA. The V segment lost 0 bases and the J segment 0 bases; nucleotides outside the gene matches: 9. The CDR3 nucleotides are TGTGCCAGCAGCTTAGCGCCAATGACAGGGGGCGTGAGCACAGATACGCAGTATTTT. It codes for CASSLAPMTGGVSTDTQYF.

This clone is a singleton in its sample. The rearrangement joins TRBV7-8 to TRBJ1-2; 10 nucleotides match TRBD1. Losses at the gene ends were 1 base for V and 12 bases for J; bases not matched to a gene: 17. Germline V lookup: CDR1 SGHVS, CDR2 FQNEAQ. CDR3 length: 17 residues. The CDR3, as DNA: TGTGCCAGCAGCTTAGGCCCGACTGGACAGGGGGGGAGGGAGGACACCTTC. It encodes CASSLGPTGQGGREDTF.

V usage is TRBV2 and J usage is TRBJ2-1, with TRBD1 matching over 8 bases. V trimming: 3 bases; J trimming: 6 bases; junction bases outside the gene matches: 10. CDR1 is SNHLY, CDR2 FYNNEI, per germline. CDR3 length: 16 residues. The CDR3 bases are TGTGCCAGCAGTGAGACGGGACAGGTAGTTGGCAATGAGCAGTTCTTC. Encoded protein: CASSETGQVVGNEQFF.

The CDR3 coding sequence is TGCGCCAGCAGCTTGGAGGGGGGTGGCTACACCTTC. Translating gives CASSLEGGGYTF. This chain links TRBV5-1 with TRBJ1-2, with TRBD1 as a possible D gene (6 bases). The CDR3 runs to 12 residues. Germline V gene sequence: CDR1 SGHRS, CDR2 YFSETQ. Trimming took 0 bases from V and 7 from J, leaving 7 bases between them.

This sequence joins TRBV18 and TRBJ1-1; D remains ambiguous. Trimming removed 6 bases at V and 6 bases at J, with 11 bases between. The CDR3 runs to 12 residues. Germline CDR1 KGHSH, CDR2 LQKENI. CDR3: CASSSGESEAFF. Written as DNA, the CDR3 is TGTGCCAGCTCTTCGGGAGAGTCTGAAGCTTTCTTT. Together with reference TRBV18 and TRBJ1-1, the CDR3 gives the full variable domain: NAGVMQNPRHLVRRRGQEARLRCSPMKGHSHVYWYRQLPEEGLKFMVYLQKENIIDESGMPKERFSAEFPKEGPSILRIQQVVRGDSAAYFCASSSGESEAFFGQGTRLTVV.

The CDR3 region is CSATQEREAFF. The CDR3, as DNA: TGCAGTGCTACTCAGGAGCGAGAAGCTTTCTTT. V usage is TRBV20-1 and J usage is TRBJ1-1; D unclear. V was trimmed by 4 bases and J by 8 bases, leaving 11 bases between them. The CDR3 consists of 11 residues. Germline CDR1 and CDR2: DFQATT and SNEGSKA (reference sequence).

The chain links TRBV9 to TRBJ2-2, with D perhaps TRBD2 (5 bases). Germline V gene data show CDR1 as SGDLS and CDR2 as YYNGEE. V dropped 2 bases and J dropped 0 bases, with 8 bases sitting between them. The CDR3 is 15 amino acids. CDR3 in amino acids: CASSVGGSNTGELFF. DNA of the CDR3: TGTGCCAGCAGCGTTGGCGGGTCGAACACCGGGGAGCTGTTTTTT.

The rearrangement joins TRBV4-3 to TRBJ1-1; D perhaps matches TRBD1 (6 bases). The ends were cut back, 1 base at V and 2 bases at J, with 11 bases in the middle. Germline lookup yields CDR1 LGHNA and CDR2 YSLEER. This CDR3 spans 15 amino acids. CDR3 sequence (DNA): TGCGCCAGCAGCCAAGGGACAGTTGGTAACACTGAAGCTTTCTTT. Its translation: CASSQGTVGNTEAFF.

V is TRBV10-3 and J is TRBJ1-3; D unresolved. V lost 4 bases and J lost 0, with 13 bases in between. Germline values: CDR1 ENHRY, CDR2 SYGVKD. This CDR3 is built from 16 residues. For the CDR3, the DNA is TGTGCCATCAGTGCGAAGATAGGGAACTCTGGAAACACCATATATTTT. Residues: CAISAKIGNSGNTIYF.

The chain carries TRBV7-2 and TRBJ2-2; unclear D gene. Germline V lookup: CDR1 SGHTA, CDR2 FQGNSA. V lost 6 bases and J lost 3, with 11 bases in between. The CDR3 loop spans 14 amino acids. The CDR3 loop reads CASSIQRDTGELFF. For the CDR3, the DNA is TGTGCCAGCAGTATCCAGCGAGACACCGGGGAGCTGTTTTTT.

CDR3 sequence reads: CASRRSTTSTDTQYF. The CDR3 DNA follows: TGTGCCAGCAGGAGGTCAACTACTAGCACAGATACGCAGTATTTT. The V and J genes are TRBV27 and TRBJ2-3; D gene unclear. Germline assignment: CDR1 MNHEY and CDR2 SMNVEV (reference sequence). The CDR3 has 15 amino acids. V lost 6 bases to trimming and J lost 0 bases, with 13 bases between them.

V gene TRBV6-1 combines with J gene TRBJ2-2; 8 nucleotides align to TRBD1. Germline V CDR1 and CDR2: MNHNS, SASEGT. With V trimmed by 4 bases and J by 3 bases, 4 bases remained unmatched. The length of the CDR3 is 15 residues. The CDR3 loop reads CASSVLQGDTGELFF. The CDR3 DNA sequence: TGTGCCAGCAGTGTTCTACAGGGGGACACCGGGGAGCTGTTTTTT.

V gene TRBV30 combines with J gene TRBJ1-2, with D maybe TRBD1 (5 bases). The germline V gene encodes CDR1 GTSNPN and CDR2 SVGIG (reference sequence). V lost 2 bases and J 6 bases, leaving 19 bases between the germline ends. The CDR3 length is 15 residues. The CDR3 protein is CAWSLQGIRSDGYTF. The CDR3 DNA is TGTGCCTGGAGTCTGCAGGGAATCCGGTCCGATGGCTACACCTTC.

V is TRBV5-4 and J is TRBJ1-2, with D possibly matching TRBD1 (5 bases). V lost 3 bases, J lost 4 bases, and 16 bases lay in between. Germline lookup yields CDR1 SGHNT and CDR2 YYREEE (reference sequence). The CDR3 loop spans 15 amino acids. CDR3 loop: CASSWRQQDLYGYTF. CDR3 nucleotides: TGTGCCAGCAGCTGGAGACAGCAGGACCTCTATGGCTACACCTTC. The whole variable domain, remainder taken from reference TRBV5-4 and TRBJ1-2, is ETGVTQSPTHLIKTRGQQVTLRCSSQSGHNTVSWYQQALGQGPQFIFQYYREEENGRGNFPPRFSGLQFPNYSSELNVNALELDDSALYLCASSWRQQDLYGYTFGSGTRLTVV.